The present entry profiles one T cell receptor beta chain with its context. Its antigen target is currently unknown. Qualities for individual bases were not recorded, and no much larger clone is one base off. The data originate from a study of blood T cell repertoires in COVID-19 (dated by TCRdb to the early 2020s). Notes on the research overall: The collaborator samples originated in the United States, Italy and Spain and spanned the acute and convalescent phases of COVID-19. The dataset comprised deeply sampled blood TCRbeta repertoires from subjects exposed to, actively infected with, or recovered from COVID-19. HLA class I and class II types, where available, came from metadata supplied by the sample provider rather than from assay-based typing. The samples were drawn from two sources: the first 160 participants of the ongoing ImmuneRACE study, and 1,254 subjects contributed by 6 global collaborators. The repertoires were released in a freely available public database meant as a resource for research on the immune response to SARS-CoV-2. The material from the prospective study consisted of cDNA or gDNA derived from T cells, B-cell-depleted T cells, or PBMCs. The sample metadata nearly always contained a de-identified subject ID, COVID-19 status, age in years and sex. Results the study describes overall, beyond this receptor: The quantity of clinical and demographic metadata differed by source and by participant and was supplied without curation.

CDR1 and CDR2 were assigned from the germline V gene as MNHNS and SASEGT. Relative to germline, V is missing 3 bases and J is missing 4 bases, with 7 bases of the junction outside any gene match. The CDR3 goes from the cysteine to the phenylalanine over 15 residues. Only the CDR3 region is kept as DNA, spanning 45 bases read in frame from base 1. TCRbeta CDR3 regions were amplified from genomic DNA using the immunoSEQ Assay, a bias-controlled multiplex PCR. Per the original workflow: Nucleated cell counts per sample were estimated from amplification of reference gene primers within the assay. Sequence reads were collapsed and filtered to measure the absolute abundance of every unique TCRbeta CDR3 rearrangement. For each sample, productive Simpson clonality was calculated as the square root of Simpson's diversity index over productive rearrangements. Held by TCRdb, this immuneACCESS table contains in-frame sequences only and omits some clones. Under half of the omission traces to an unresolved V gene where checked; the cause of the rest is unknown. That table is the source of V, J and clone size, and D and trimming were worked out from the DNA. This sample lists more than 25,000 clones; 89% were detected once. The ten largest make up about 0.55% of the sample.

The collaborating institutions used their own protocols to collect whole blood in K2EDTA tubes. For TCRbeta analysis, collaborator samples were shipped as frozen whole blood, as isolated PBMCs, or as DNA extracted from either sample type. Sample: peripheral blood. Rearrangement joined TRBV6-1 to TRBJ1-1, and 8 junctional nucleotides match TRBD1. The sequence derives from a woman in her thirties or forties with active or convalescent COVID-19. The sequenced DNA: TGTGCCAGCAGTGACCCAGGGGGCGCAGGCACTGAAGCTTTCTTT. This encodes CASSDPGGAGTEAFF.